This T cell receptor (beta chain) was found in a study of beta chain features in type 1 diabetes. This clone was found a few times. No antigen is known for it. Expressed TCRB transcripts were sequenced because the isolated RNA had all been reverse transcribed beforehand. Profiled with immunoSEQ multiplex PCR; TCRdb holds only in-frame clones, not every one. The table records more than 300,000 clones, approximately 8% of them present only once. The study, taken as a whole, reports: TCRB CDR3s from Type 1 diabetes patients were moderately but significantly shorter in all four CD4+ subsets.

Germline CDR1 is LNHDA and CDR2 is SQIVND (reference sequence). V was shortened by 8 bases and J by 3 bases, with 13 bases between the two germline ends. CDR3 length: 14 amino acids. This clonotype originated in a young woman in good health. V gene TRBV19 combines with J gene TRBJ2-2; perhaps TRBD2 as D (7 bases). The sample consisted of central memory CD4+ T cells from blood. The chain's CDR3 is CASAQGRDTGELFF. CDR3 nucleotides: TGTGCCAGTGCTCAGGGGAGGGACACCGGGGAGCTGTTTTTT.